This TCR beta chain was found in a study of blood T cells in healthy people across ages. It was with a sample-barcoded 5' primer and a J-beta primer mix that a second PCR of roughly 7 to 12 cycles was run. TCRdb passed the 5' RACE reads through MiXCR, listing each CDR3 protein once. In the table there are hundreds of thousands of distinct CDR3 sequences, 25% to 35% of which are singletons. V lost 5 bases and J lost 5; bases outside the gene matches: 7. The CDR3 is 15 amino acids. Germline V gene data show CDR1 as SEHNR and CDR2 as FQNEAQ (reference sequence). There are many counts of this clonotype. Peripheral blood, about 10 milliliters per donor, was collected.

This TCR was sampled from a woman aged 80 or over in good health. The rearrangement uses TRBV7-9 and TRBJ1-4; TRBD1 matches 8 bases. Sequenced material: blood. The CDR3 loop is CASSVKWDRNEKLFF. Written as DNA, the CDR3 is TGTGCCAGCAGCGTAAAGTGGGACAGGAATGAAAAACTGTTTTTT.